This record looks at one T cell receptor beta chain sequence and its context. These data are taken from a study of CD8 T cells in ankylosing spondylitis. From the 5' RACE reads, TCRdb called clonotypes with MiXCR, one entry per CDR3 protein. The sample lists 150,000 to 200,000 distinct CDR3 sequences; 25% to 35% were seen once. Trimming pared 4 bases from V and 0 bases from J, leaving 22 bases between. CDR1 and CDR2 (germline): MNHNS, SASEGT. CDR3 size: 19 residues. This chain connects TRBV6-1 to TRBJ1-5; D unclear. This sequence was found in a male donor with ankylosing spondylitis. Sequenced: synovial fluid, either unsorted or a sorted T cell fraction (not recorded which). The CDR3 sequence: CASSGTISGRDRSNQPQHF. The CDR3 DNA follows: TGTGCCAGCAGTGGGACGATATCGGGCAGAGACCGTAGCAATCAGCCCCAGCATTTT.